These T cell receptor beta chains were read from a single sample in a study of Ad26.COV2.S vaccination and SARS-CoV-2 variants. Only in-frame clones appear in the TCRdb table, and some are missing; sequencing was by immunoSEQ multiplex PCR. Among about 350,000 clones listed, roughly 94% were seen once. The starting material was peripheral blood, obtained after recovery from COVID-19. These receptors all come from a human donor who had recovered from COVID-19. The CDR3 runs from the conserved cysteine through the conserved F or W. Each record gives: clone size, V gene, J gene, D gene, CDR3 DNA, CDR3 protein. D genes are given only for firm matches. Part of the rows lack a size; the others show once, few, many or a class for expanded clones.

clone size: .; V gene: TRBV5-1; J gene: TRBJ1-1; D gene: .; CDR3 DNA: TGCGCCAGCAGCACCGGTCCGAGGACTGAAGCTTTCTTT; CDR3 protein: CASSTGPRTEAFF
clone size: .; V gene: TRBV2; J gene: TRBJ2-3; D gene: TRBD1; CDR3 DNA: TGTGCCAGCGACGACGGGGGACAGGGCAACACAGATACGCAGTATTTT; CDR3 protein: CASDDGGQGNTDTQYF
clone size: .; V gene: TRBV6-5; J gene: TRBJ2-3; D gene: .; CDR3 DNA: TGTGCCAGCAGTTACGTTTGGGGGAACACAGATACGCAGTATTTT; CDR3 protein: CASSYVWGNTDTQYF
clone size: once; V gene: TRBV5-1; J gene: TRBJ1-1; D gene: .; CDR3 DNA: TGCGCCAGCAGCAAGCCGGGGCCTATGAACACTGAAGCTTTCTTT; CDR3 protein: CASSKPGPMNTEAFF
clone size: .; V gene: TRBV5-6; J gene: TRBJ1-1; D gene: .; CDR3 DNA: TGTGCCAGCACTCGACAGAACACTGAAGCTTTCTTT; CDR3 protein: CASTRQNTEAFF
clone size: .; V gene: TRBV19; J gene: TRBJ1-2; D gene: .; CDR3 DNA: TGTGCCAGTAGTTCCCCCCCGGCGGGGGCGTCTTGGGGCTACACCTTC; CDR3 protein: CASSSPPAGASWGYTF
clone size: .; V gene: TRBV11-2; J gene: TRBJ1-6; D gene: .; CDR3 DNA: TGTGCCAGCAGCGTTTGGCCAAGGGTGAATTCACCCCTCCACTTT; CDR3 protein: CASSVWPRVNSPLHF
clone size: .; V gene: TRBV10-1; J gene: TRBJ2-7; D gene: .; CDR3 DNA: TGCGCCAGCAGTGAGACTACGGACGAGCAGTACTTC; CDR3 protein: CASSETTDEQYF
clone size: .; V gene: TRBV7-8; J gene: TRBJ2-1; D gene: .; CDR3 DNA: TGTGCCAGCAGCCCCCGATGGGGGGAGCAGTTCTTC; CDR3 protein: CASSPRWGEQFF
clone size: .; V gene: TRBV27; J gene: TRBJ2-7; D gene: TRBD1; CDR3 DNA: TGTGCCAGCAGTTTATGGGACAGGGGGCAGCAGTACTTC; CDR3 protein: CASSLWDRGQQYF
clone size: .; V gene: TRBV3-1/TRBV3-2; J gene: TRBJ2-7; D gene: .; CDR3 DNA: TGTGCCAGCAGCCAACAGGGCCACTACGAGCAGTACTTC; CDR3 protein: CASSQQGHYEQYF
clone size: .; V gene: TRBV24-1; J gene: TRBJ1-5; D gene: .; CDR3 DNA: TGTGCCACCAGTGAGGGGGACAATCAGCCCCAGCATTTT; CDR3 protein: CATSEGDNQPQHF
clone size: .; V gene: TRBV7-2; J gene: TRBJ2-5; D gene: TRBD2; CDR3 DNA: TGTGCCAGCAGCCCCGGGACTAGCGGGGGGGCTGTGGAGACCCAGTACTTC; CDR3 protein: CASSPGTSGGAVETQYF
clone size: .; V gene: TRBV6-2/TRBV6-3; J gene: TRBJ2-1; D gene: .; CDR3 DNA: TGTGCCAGCAGTTACTCGATCGGTCCATCCGACTACTACAATGAGCAGTTCTTC; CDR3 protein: CASSYSIGPSDYYNEQFF
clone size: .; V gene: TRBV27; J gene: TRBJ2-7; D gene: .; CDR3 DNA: TGTGCCAGCAGTTTAGCGGACCTCCCGGGGGAGCAGTACTTC; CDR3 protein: CASSLADLPGEQYF
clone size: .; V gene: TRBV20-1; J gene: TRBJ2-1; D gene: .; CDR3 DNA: TGCAGTGCTAGTCGGAACACCAACAATGAGCAGTTCTTC; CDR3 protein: CSASRNTNNEQFF
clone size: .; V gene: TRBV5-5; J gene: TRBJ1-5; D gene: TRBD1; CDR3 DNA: TGTGCCAGCAGCAATGCGGGGCAGGGGGTTCAGCCCCAGCATTTT; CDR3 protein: CASSNAGQGVQPQHF
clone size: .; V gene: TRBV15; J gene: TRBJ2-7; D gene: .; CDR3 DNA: TGTGCCACCAGCAGGGCCGAAGGGTACGAGCAGTACTTC; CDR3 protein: CATSRAEGYEQYF
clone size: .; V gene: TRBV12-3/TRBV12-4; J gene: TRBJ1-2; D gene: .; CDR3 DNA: TGTGCCAGCAGGATCCGGGACATAGGAGGCTACACCTTC; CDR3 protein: CASRIRDIGGYTF
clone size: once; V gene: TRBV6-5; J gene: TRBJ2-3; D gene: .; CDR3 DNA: TGTGCCAGCAGTTACGGTTTGGGGGGTACAGATACGCAGTATTTT; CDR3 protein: CASSYGLGGTDTQYF
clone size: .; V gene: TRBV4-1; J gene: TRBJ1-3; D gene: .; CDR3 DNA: TGCGCCAGCAGCCAAAGGGCAGGAAGGGACACCATATATTTT; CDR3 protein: CASSQRAGRDTIYF
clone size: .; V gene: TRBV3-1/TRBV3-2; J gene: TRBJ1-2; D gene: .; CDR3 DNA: TGTGCCAGCAGCCAAAGGGCCCGAGTATCAGGGAGAGGGGCTAACTATGGCTACACCTTC; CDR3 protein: CASSQRARVSGRGANYGYTF
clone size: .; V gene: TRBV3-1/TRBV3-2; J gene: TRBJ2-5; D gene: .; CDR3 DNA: TGTGCCAGCAGCCAAGCAAGCGGAGGGAGGACCCAGTACTTC; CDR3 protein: CASSQASGGRTQYF
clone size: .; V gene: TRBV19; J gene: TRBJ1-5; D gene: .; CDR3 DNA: TGTGCCAGCAGGGTTCCGGGATCCTCCGAGAGTCAGCCCCAGCATTTT; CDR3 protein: CASRVPGSSESQPQHF
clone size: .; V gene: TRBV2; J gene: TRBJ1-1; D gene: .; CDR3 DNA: TGTGCCAGCGGGCCAAATCCAGGGTTCTGGGGAACTGAAGCTTTCTTT; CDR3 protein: CASGPNPGFWGTEAFF
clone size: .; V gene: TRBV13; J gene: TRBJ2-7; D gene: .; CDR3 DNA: TGTGCCAGCACCACGGGTTGGGGCGAGCAGTACTTC; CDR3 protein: CASTTGWGEQYF
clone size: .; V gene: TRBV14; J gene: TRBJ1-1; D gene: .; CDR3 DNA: TGTGCCAGCAGCCTTTGGGGAGGCGTGTTAAACACTGAAGCTTTCTTT; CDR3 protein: CASSLWGGVLNTEAFF
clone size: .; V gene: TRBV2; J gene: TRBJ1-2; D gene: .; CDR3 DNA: TGTGCCAGCATCTCAGGAGGGAGGGAAGGCTACACCTTC; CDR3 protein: CASISGGREGYTF
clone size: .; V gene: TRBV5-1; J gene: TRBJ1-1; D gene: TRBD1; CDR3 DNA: TGCGCCAGCAGCAGGGGACAGTCGAACACTGAAGCTTTCTTT; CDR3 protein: CASSRGQSNTEAFF
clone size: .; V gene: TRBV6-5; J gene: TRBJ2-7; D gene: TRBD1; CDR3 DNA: TGTGCCAGCAGTTACTGGACAGGGAATGGTTTGGACGAGCAGTACTTC; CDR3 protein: CASSYWTGNGLDEQYF
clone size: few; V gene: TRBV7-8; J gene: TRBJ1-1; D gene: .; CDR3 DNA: TGTGCCAGCAGCCAACTCAGACAGCAGAACACTGAAGCTTTCTTT; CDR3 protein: CASSQLRQQNTEAFF